The 21 T cell receptor beta chains below were found in one sample sequenced in a study of T cells in Graves' hyperthyroidism and ophthalmopathy. TCR beta CDR3 regions were amplified from RNA transcripts. Researchers ran a first-round RT-PCR on the TCR CDR3 using the HTBI primer set. TCRdb independently ran MiXCR on the multiplex PCR reads; one entry per CDR3 protein. The sample has hundreds of thousands of distinct CDR3 sequences; approximately 19% are singletons. The sample comprised blood. These receptors originate from a man between 45 and 60 years old with Graves' ophthalmopathy.

J is TRBJ2-5 and V is TRBV3-1; the match to TRBD2 covers 13 bases. Germline V gene sequence: CDR1 LGHDT, CDR2 YNNKEL (reference sequence). The CDR3 covers 16 residues. Trimming took 5 bases from V and 5 from J; bases not matched to a gene: 8. The CDR3 region has the DNA TGTGCCAGCAGCACTCCGGGACTAGCGGGACGGGAGACCCAGTACTTC. Its translation is CASSTPGLAGRETQYF.

Notes on this clonotype: This may be a read error: a much more frequent sequence differs by one nucleotide. The chain uses TRBV20-1 and TRBJ2-2; 10 bases align to TRBD2. The V and J ends lost 5 bases and 5 bases, in that order; junction bases with no gene match: 5. Germline CDR1 DFQATT, CDR2 SNEGSKA (reference sequence). The length of the CDR3 is 14 residues. The DNA of the CDR3 is TGCAGTGCTTTAGCGGGAGGAGAGACCGGGGAGCTGTTTTTT. It specifies CSALAGGETGELFF.

The table lists this clonotype with many counts. At one of its ends the junction is not consistent with the germline gene, which may arise from a read error. V and J are TRBV5-1 and TRBJ1-1; 7 bases agree with TRBD1. In germline, CDR1 is SGHRS, CDR2 YFSETQ. The CDR3 covers 14 residues. The chain's CDR3 is CASRLTGPNTEAFF. The CDR3 DNA reads TGTGCCAGCAGATTGACAGGGCCGAACACTGAAGCTTTCTTT. Supplemented by reference TRBV5-1 and TRBJ1-1, the full variable domain reads KAGVTQTPRYLIKTRGQQVTLSCSPISGHRSVSWYQQTPGQGLQFLFEYFSETQRNKGNFPGRFSGRQFSNSRSEMNVSTLELGDSALYLCASRLTGPNTEAFFGQGTRLTVV.

This clonotype was counted ten times or more. V gene TRBV5-4 combines with J gene TRBJ2-1; 11 bases map to TRBD1. The ends lost 4 bases at V and 8 bases at J; junction bases unmatched: 8. Germline V gene data show CDR1 as SGHNT and CDR2 as YYREEE (reference sequence). CDR3 length: 15 residues. The CDR3 sequence: CASSTAGQGGDEQFF. CDR3 nucleotides: TGTGCCAGCAGCACGGCGGGACAGGGGGGAGATGAGCAGTTCTTC.

In its sample, this clonotype was seen many times. This chain uses TRBV7-3 with TRBJ1-1; D remains unclear. V dropped 5 bases and J dropped 4 bases, with 11 bases sitting between them. The CDR3 runs to 13 residues. CDR1 is SGHTA and CDR2 is FQGTGA in the germline V gene. The CDR3 spells CASSQTAFTEAFF. The CDR3 region has the DNA TGTGCCAGCAGCCAAACAGCGTTCACTGAAGCTTTCTTT.

This clonotype was picked up many times. This chain uses TRBV18 with TRBJ1-1; the match to TRBD1 covers 9 bases. This CDR3 comprises 15 residues. The J segment lost 0 bases and the V segment lost 6 bases, leaving 5 bases of the junction unmatched. Germline V gene lookup returns CDR1 KGHSH and CDR2 LQKENI. The CDR3 reads CASSEQGAMNTEAFF. The CDR3 DNA follows: TGTGCCAGCTCGGAACAGGGGGCGATGAACACTGAAGCTTTCTTT.

This clonotype has at least ten counts. This chain links TRBV20-1 with TRBJ2-1, with 9 nucleotides matching TRBD1. CDR3 length: 14 amino acids. In germline, CDR1 is DFQATT, CDR2 SNEGSKA (reference sequence). V was pared by 4 bases and J by 7 bases, with 8 bases of the junction left unmatched. CDR3 nucleotide sequence: TGCAGTGCTAAGTGGGACAGGGAGAGAAATGAGCAGTTCTTC. This sequence encodes CSAKWDRERNEQFF.

This clonotype showed up just once. This sequence joins TRBV5-4 and TRBJ1-1; no reliable D call. Per germline, CDR1 SGHNT and CDR2 YYREEE (reference sequence). The length of the CDR3 is 13 residues. V lost 4 bases and J 1 base, leaving 8 bases between the germline ends. The CDR3 bases are TGTGCCAGCAGCCTAATTACGAACACTGAAGCTTTCTTT. Translating it yields CASSLITNTEAFF. The entire variable domain, with the rest obtained from reference TRBV5-4 and TRBJ1-1, is as follows: ETGVTQSPTHLIKTRGQQVTLRCSSQSGHNTVSWYQQALGQGPQFIFQYYREEENGRGNFPPRFSGLQFPNYSSELNVNALELDDSALYLCASSLITNTEAFFGQGTRLTVV.

This clonotype came up many times. This rearrangement joins TRBV11-2 to TRBJ2-1, with D tentatively TRBD1 (6 bases). The germline V and J ends were trimmed by 4 bases and 8 bases, with 18 bases remaining between them. Germline V gene data show CDR1 as SGHAT and CDR2 as FQNNGV. The CDR3 loop spans 15 amino acids. CDR3 nucleotides: TGTGCCAGCAGCTCCCTCCAGGGGCGTCCTCATGAGCAGTTCTTC. It codes for CASSSLQGRPHEQFF.

This clonotype was seen repeatedly, ten times or more. The chain uses TRBV20-1 and TRBJ1-5; 7 bases agree with TRBD1. Losses at the gene ends were 1 base for V and 2 bases for J; bases not matched to a gene: 5. The CDR3 is 15 residues long. In germline, CDR1 is DFQATT, CDR2 SNEGSKA (reference sequence). DNA for the CDR3: TGCAGTGCTAGAGGGACAGGTCGGGGCAATCAGCCCCAGCATTTT. This encodes CSARGTGRGNQPQHF.

This clonotype was recorded only once. This chain connects TRBV2 to TRBJ2-7; perhaps TRBD2 as D (5 bases). The germline V gene encodes CDR1 SNHLY and CDR2 FYNNEI. The V gene lost 5 bases and the J gene lost 0 bases, with 14 bases spanning the gap. The CDR3 has 15 amino acids. The CDR3 loop is CASSTRGGSSYEQYF. CDR3 DNA: TGTGCCAGCAGTACACGCGGCGGGTCCTCCTACGAGCAGTACTTC.

V is TRBV6-1 and J is TRBJ2-7, with TRBD2 identical over 7 bases. This CDR3 has 14 amino acids. Losses at the gene ends were 8 bases for V and 0 bases for J; bases not matched to a gene: 7. Germline values: CDR1 MNHNS, CDR2 SASEGT. CDR3 sequence (DNA): TGTGCCAGCCGTGGTGGCGGGAGCTCCTACGAGCAGTACTTC. Amino acids: CASRGGGSSYEQYF.

The chain recombines TRBV5-6 with TRBJ1-2; maybe TRBD1 (5 bases). V was shortened by 3 bases and J by 6 bases, with 24 bases between the two germline ends. This CDR3 region has 17 residues. Germline CDR1 reads SGHDT; CDR2 reads YYEEEE. CDR3 loop: CASSSNLWLRGGDGYTF. CDR3 DNA: TGTGCCAGCAGCTCCAATCTTTGGCTTCGAGGAGGGGATGGCTACACCTTC.

This sequence joins TRBV28 and TRBJ2-6; TRBD2 agrees at 8 bases. Looked up from germline, CDR1 is MDHEN and CDR2 is SYDVKM. This CDR3 comprises 17 residues. The junction had 10 bases not matched to a gene; V was cut back by 7 bases and J by 2 bases. The CDR3 DNA is TGTGCCAGCAAAGTGAGCGGGAGTTTCGCTGGGGCCAACGTCCTGACTTTC. Translating gives CASKVSGSFAGANVLTF.

This clonotype appeared many times. The rearrangement uses TRBV20-1 and TRBJ2-5; D is perhaps TRBD1 (6 bases). Germline V gene sequence: CDR1 DFQATT, CDR2 SNEGSKA (reference sequence). Trimming shortened V by 3 bases and J by 4 bases, and 12 bases separated the two germline ends. This CDR3 has 13 residues. The CDR3 sequence: CSARDSNRETQYF. The CDR3 nucleotides are TGCAGTGCTAGGGACAGTAATCGAGAGACCCAGTACTTC.

This clonotype was observed at least ten times. This chain links TRBV28 with TRBJ1-2, with TRBD1 as a possible D gene (5 bases). The germline V gene has CDR1 MDHEN and CDR2 SYDVKM. The CDR3 runs to 15 residues. V dropped 6 bases and J dropped 2 bases, with 16 bases sitting between them. The CDR3 nucleotides are TGTGCCAGCAGACAACACGGGACCCCAAACTATGGCTACACCTTC. Translating it yields CASRQHGTPNYGYTF.

This clonotype was seen at least ten times. In nucleotides, the CDR3 is TGTGCCAGCGGCCCAGGGATAAACTACAATGAGCAGTTCTTC. Translating gives CASGPGINYNEQFF. The chain uses TRBV28 and TRBJ2-1, with a weak D call TRBD1 (5 bases). V lost 8 bases and J lost 3, with 14 bases in between. Germline CDR1 MDHEN, CDR2 SYDVKM. CDR3 length: 14 amino acids.

The sample holds many counts of this clonotype. This chain links TRBV5-5 with TRBJ2-5; tentative D call: TRBD2 (5 bases). V lost 2 bases to trimming and J lost 1 base, with 18 bases between them. Per the germline V gene, CDR1 is SGHKS and CDR2 is YYEKEE (reference sequence). The CDR3 covers 17 residues. CDR3 region: CASSLSGSQQSQETQYF. The CDR3, as DNA: TGTGCCAGCAGCTTATCGGGGTCCCAACAGTCCCAAGAGACCCAGTACTTC.

The V and J genes are TRBV7-9 and TRBJ1-3; D uncertain. The V gene lost 6 bases and the J gene lost 4 bases, with 10 bases spanning the gap. The CDR3 is made up of 13 amino acids. The germline gives CDR1 SEHNR, CDR2 FQNEAQ (reference sequence). The CDR3 DNA follows: TGTGCCAGCAGGGCCAGTTCCGGAAACACCATATATTTT. Its protein is CASRASSGNTIYF.

Only one count was recorded for this clonotype. V usage is TRBV6-2 or TRBV6-3 and J usage is TRBJ2-1; D not resolved. This CDR3 has 13 amino acids. Germline CDR1 reads MNHEY; CDR2 reads SVGEGT. Trimming removed 7 bases at V and 10 bases at J, with 17 bases between. Here the CDR3 reads CASMATSVVEQFF. The CDR3 DNA follows: TGTGCCAGCATGGCCACTTCGGTAGTGGAGCAGTTCTTC.

The table lists this clonotype with many counts. This chain uses TRBV11-2 with TRBJ1-1; D unclear. From germline, CDR1 is SGHAT and CDR2 FQNNGV. The CDR3 covers 11 residues. Trimming removed 3 bases at V and 3 bases at J, with 2 bases between. CDR3 protein: CASSLYTEAFF. In DNA form, the CDR3 reads TGTGCCAGCAGCTTGTACACTGAAGCTTTCTTT.